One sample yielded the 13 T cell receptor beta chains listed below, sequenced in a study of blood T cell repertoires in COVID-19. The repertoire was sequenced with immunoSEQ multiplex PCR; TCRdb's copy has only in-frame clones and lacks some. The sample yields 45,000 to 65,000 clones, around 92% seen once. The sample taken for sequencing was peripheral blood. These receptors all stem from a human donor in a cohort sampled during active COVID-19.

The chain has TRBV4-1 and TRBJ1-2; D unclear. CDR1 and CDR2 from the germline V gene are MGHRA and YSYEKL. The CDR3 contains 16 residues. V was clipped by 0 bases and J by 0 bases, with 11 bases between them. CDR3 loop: CASSQEAAEPNYGYTF. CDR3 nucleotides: TGCGCCAGCAGCCAAGAAGCGGCAGAACCTAACTATGGCTACACCTTC.

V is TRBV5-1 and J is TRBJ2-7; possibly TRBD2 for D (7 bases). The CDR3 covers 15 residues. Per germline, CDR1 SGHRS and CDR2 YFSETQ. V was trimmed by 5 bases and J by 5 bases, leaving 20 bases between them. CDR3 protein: CASRMSVGGPDEQYF. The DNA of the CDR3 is TGCGCCAGCAGGATGTCAGTGGGGGGGCCGGACGAGCAGTACTTC.

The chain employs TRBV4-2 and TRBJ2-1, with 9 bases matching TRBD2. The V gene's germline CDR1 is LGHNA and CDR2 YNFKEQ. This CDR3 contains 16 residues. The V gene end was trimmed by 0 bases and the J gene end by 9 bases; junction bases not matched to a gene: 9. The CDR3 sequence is CASSQEAGGSRAEQFF. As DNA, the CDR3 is TGTGCCAGCAGCCAAGAGGCGGGGGGGTCAAGGGCTGAGCAGTTCTTC.

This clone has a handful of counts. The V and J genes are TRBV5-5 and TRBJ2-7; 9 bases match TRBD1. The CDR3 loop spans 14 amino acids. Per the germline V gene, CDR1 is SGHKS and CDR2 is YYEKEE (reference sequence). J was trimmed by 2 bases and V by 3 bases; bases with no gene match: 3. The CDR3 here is CASSWTGAPYEQYF. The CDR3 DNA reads TGTGCCAGCAGCTGGACAGGGGCGCCCTACGAGCAGTACTTC. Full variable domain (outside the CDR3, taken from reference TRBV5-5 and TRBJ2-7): DAGVTQSPTHLIKTRGQQVTLRCSPISGHKSVSWYQQVLGQGPQFIFQYYEKEERGRGNFPDRFSARQFPNYSSELNVNALLLGDSALYLCASSWTGAPYEQYFGPGTRLTVT.

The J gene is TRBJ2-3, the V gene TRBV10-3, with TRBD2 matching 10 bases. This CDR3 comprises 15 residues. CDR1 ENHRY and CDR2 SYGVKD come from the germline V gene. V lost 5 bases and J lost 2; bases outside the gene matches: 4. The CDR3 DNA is TGTGCCATCAGTCAGCGGGGGGGATCCACAGATACGCAGTATTTT. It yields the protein CAISQRGGSTDTQYF.

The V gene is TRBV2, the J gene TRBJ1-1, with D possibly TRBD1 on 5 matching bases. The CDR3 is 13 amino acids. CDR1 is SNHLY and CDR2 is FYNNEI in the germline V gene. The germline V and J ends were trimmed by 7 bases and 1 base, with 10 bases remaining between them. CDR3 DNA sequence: TGTGCCAGCATTCTGCAGGGGAACACTGAAGCTTTCTTT. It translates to CASILQGNTEAFF.

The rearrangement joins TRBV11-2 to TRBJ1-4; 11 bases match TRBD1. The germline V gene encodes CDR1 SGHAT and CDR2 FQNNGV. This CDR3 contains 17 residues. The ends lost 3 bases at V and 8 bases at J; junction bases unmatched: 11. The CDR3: CASSLARTGGAWEKLFF. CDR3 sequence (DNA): TGTGCCAGCAGCTTGGCTAGGACAGGGGGCGCGTGGGAAAAACTGTTTTTT.

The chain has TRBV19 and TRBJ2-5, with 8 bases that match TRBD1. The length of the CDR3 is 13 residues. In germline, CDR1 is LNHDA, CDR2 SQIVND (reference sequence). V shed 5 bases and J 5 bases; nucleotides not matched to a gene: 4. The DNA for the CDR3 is TGTGCCAGTAGTTCAGGGGGCTGGGAGACCCAGTACTTC. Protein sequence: CASSSGGWETQYF.

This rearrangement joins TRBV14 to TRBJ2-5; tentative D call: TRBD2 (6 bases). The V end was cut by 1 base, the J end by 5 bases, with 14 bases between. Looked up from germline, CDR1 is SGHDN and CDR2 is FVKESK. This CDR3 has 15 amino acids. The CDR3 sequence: CASSQGDWIGETQYF. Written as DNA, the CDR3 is TGTGCCAGCAGCCAAGGGGACTGGATTGGGGAGACCCAGTACTTC. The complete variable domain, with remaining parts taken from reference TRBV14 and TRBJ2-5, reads EAGVTQFPSHSVIEKGQTVTLRCDPISGHDNLYWYRRVMGKEIKFLLHFVKESKQDESGMPNNRFLAERTGGTYSTLKVQPAELEDSGVYFCASSQGDWIGETQYFGPGTRLLVL.

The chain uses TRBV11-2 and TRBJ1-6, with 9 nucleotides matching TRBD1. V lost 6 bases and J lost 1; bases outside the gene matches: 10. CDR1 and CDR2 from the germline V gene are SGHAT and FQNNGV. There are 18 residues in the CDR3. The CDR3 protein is CASRSDRGWVSYNSPLHF. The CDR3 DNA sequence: TGTGCCAGCAGATCAGACAGGGGGTGGGTTTCCTATAATTCACCCCTCCACTTT.

The CDR3 sequence is CASSVDRGGADEQFF. The CDR3 DNA reads TGTGCCAGCAGTGTCGACAGGGGGGGCGCGGATGAGCAGTTCTTC. The chain uses TRBV25-1 and TRBJ2-1; 9 bases are a match to TRBD1. J was trimmed by 8 bases and V by 4 bases; bases with no gene match: 9. Germline lookup yields CDR1 MGHDK and CDR2 SYGVNS. The CDR3 loop spans 15 amino acids.

The CDR3 bases are TGTGCCAGCAGCTCGAGGACAGGAAACGGGGAGCTGTTTTTT. It translates to CASSSRTGNGELFF. This chain links TRBV7-8 with TRBJ2-2, with TRBD1 identical over 7 bases. Germline assignment: CDR1 SGHVS and CDR2 FQNEAQ. The CDR3 has 14 residues. V lost 4 bases to trimming and J lost 7 bases; unmatched junction nucleotides: 6.

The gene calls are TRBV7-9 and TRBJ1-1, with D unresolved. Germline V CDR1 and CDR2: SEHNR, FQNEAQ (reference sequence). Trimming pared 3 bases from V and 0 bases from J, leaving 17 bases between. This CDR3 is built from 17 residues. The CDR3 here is CASSFGAEDRMNTEAFF. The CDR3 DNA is TGTGCCAGCAGCTTCGGCGCGGAGGATAGAATGAACACTGAAGCTTTCTTT.